Sequencing of this TCR beta chain was carried out in a study of blood T cell repertoires in COVID-19. Study details: The United States, Italy and Spain supplied acute and convalescent COVID-19 samples. Sources were T cells, B-cell-depleted T cells, or PBMCs; the material itself was cDNA or gDNA.

Germline trimming cut 3 bases from V and 10 bases from J; bases unmatched to any gene: 33. Looked up from germline, CDR1 is MDHEN and CDR2 is SYDVKM. CDR3 size: 22 residues. Profiled with immunoSEQ multiplex PCR; TCRdb holds only in-frame clones, not every one. Of some 180,000 clones in the sample, 76% were seen once. The rearrangement uses TRBV28 and TRBJ2-1, with 7 bases fitting TRBD2. Sequenced input: peripheral blood. This receptor was identified in a woman in her forties or fifties with active or convalescent COVID-19. The chain's CDR3 is CASSFPGEKRAASGHQLREQFF. The CDR3 coding sequence is TGTGCCAGCAGTTTCCCGGGGGAGAAGAGGGCCGCTAGCGGCCATCAATTGAGGGAGCAGTTCTTC.